The clone carrying this TCR beta chain was seen repeatedly, ten times or more. Its antigen is still unknown. This record belongs to a study of human T cells and chemical hapten exposure. Overall study: Skin on the upper inner arm, about 2 cm by about 2 cm in size, was sensitized with 2% DPC. Mostly female patients had alopecia areata, totalis or universalis.

General study points: Among expanded TCRs, significantly more large CDR3 similarity clusters formed than among controls.

A single record per CDR3 protein comes from TCRdb applying MiXCR to the RACE reads. The table has 95,000 to 100,000 distinct CDR3 sequences, roughly a tenth seen once. This CDR3 region has 12 residues. Germline V lookup: CDR1 SEHNR, CDR2 FQNEAQ (reference sequence). V lost 4 bases, J lost 1 base, and 4 bases lay in between. Regarding time point: pre-sensitization, week 0. Treatment indicated: therapeutic diphenylcyclopropenone sensitization with weekly scalp DPC. Patches went on only after blood had been drawn each time. Here the sequenced sample was whole blood, taken in connection with sensitization to the hapten diphenylcyclopropenone (DPC). The genes are TRBV7-9 and TRBJ1-1; D remains ambiguous. The origin of this receptor is a woman in her sixties or seventies with alopecia areata. Some clones in this sample may be carry-over from other donors' samples. The CDR3 is CASSWENTEAFF. The CDR3 DNA reads as TGTGCCAGCAGCTGGGAGAACACTGAAGCTTTCTTT.